This passage covers 8 T cell receptor beta chains from one sample sequenced in a study of T cell responses to AZD1222 COVID-19 vaccine. Sequenced by immunoSEQ multiplex PCR; TCRdb stores in-frame clones only, minus some. The sample shows around 110,000 clones, almost 95% of them seen only once. Material: peripheral blood, obtained on day 0 of AZD1222 vaccination. Receptors originate from an adult in good health.

This sequence joins TRBV9 and TRBJ1-5; the D gene is possibly TRBD1 (5 bases). Germline CDR1 SGDLS, CDR2 YYNGEE. V was trimmed by 3 bases and J by 4 bases, leaving 11 bases between them. The CDR3 has 14 residues. For the CDR3, the DNA is TGTGCCAGCAGCGGGGCAGGGTGGAATCAGCCCCAGCATTTT. Translating it yields CASSGAGWNQPQHF.

The chain is built from TRBV18 and TRBJ1-2; 10 bases are a match to TRBD1. V dropped 4 bases and J dropped 2; count of bases not matched to a gene: 16. The CDR3 runs 19 residues. CDR1 KGHSH and CDR2 LQKENI come from the germline V gene. CDR3 nucleotide sequence: TGTGCCAGCTCACGCGCCGGGACAGGGGCGGCCTTAGTCAACTATGGCTACACCTTC. Protein product: CASSRAGTGAALVNYGYTF.

Comment on this clone: A junction end diverges from the germline sequence, so it may reflect a read error. V is TRBV4-1 and J is TRBJ1-2, with 7 positions matching TRBD1. CDR3 length equals 13 residues. CDR1 MGHRA and CDR2 YSYEKL come from the germline V gene. In nucleotides, the CDR3 is TGCGCCAGCAGCCAATCGACAGGGAAAAAGGGCGCCTTC. It specifies CASSQSTGKKGAF.

The sample holds one count of this clone. The chain uses TRBV10-3 and TRBJ2-3; D remains unclear. The V end lost 10 bases, the J end lost 0 bases, and 17 bases lay between the germline ends. Germline values: CDR1 ENHRY, CDR2 SYGVKD. This CDR3 contains 15 residues. The CDR3 loop reads CATHVGATSTDTQYF. In nucleotides, the CDR3 is TGTGCCACCCACGTGGGCGCTACTAGCACAGATACGCAGTATTTT.

The chain uses TRBV3-1 (or the pseudogene TRBV3-2) and TRBJ1-1, with D tentatively TRBD1 (5 bases). Looked up from germline, CDR1 is LGHDT and CDR2 is YNNKEL (reference sequence). The germline V and J ends were trimmed by 0 bases and 3 bases, with 8 bases remaining between them. This CDR3 spans 14 amino acids. Here the CDR3 reads CASSQEWGDTEAFF. The CDR3 DNA follows: TGTGCCAGCAGCCAAGAATGGGGGGACACTGAAGCTTTCTTT.

The J gene is TRBJ1-2, the V gene TRBV7-8, with D uncertain. Per the germline V gene, CDR1 is SGHVS and CDR2 is FQNEAQ. The V end lost 4 bases, the J end lost 4 bases, and 13 bases lay between the germline ends. This CDR3 spans 14 amino acids. The CDR3 DNA reads TGTGCCAGCAGCTCCCGAGGAGGGTCCTATGGCTACACCTTC. Amino acids: CASSSRGGSYGYTF.

The chain recombines TRBV30 with TRBJ1-1; D gene uncertain. Trimming cost V 4 bases and J 4 bases, with 16 bases left between them. The V gene's germline CDR1 is GTSNPN and CDR2 SVGIG (reference sequence). The CDR3 is 14 amino acids. The DNA of the CDR3 is TGTGCCTGGAAAACGTACGGTTTGAGCACTGAAGCTTTCTTT. Translating gives CAWKTYGLSTEAFF.

The chain carries TRBV2 and TRBJ1-5; D uncertain. V was pared by 11 bases and J by 0 bases, with 17 bases between. The CDR3 length is 15 residues. Per the germline V gene, CDR1 is SNHLY and CDR2 is FYNNEI. CDR3 residues: CAGSRFSGSNQPQHF. CDR3 bases: TGTGCCGGCTCCCGGTTCAGCGGTAGCAATCAGCCCCAGCATTTT. Full variable domain (outside the CDR3, taken from reference TRBV2 and TRBJ1-5): EPEVTQTPSHQVTQMGQEVILRCVPISNHLYFYWYRQILGQKVEFLVSFYNNEISEKSEIFDDQFSVERPDGSNFTLKIRSTKLEDSAMYFCAGSRFSGSNQPQHFGDGTRLSIL.